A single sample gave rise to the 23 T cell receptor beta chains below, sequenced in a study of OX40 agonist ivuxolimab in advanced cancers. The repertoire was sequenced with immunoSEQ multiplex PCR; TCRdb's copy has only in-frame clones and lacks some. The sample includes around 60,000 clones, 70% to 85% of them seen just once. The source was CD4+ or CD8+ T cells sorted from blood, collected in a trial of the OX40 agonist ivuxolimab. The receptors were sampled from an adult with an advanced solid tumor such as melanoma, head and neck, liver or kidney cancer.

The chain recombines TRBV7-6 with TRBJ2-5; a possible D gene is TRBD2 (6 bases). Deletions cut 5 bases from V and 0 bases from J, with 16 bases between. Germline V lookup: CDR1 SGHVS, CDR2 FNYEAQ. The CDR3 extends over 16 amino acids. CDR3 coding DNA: TGTGCCAGCAGCAAAAACAGCCGGGAGTACCAAGAGACCCAGTACTTC. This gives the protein CASSKNSREYQETQYF.

CDR3 amino acids: CASSRGAGGTPYEQYF. CDR3 DNA: TGTGCCAGCAGCCGCGGGGCGGGAGGGACCCCCTACGAGCAGTACTTC. The chain employs TRBV7-9 and TRBJ2-7, with 9 nucleotides matching TRBD2. Germline CDR1 and CDR2: SEHNR and FQNEAQ (reference sequence). This CDR3 comprises 16 residues. After removal of 5 bases from V and 2 bases from J, the junction contained 10 bases not matched to a gene.

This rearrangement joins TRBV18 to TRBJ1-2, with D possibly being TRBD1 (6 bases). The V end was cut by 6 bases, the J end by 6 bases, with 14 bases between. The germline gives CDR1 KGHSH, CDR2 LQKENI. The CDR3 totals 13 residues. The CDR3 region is CASSQDRNDGYTF. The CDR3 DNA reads TGTGCCAGCTCTCAAGACAGGAATGATGGCTACACCTTC.

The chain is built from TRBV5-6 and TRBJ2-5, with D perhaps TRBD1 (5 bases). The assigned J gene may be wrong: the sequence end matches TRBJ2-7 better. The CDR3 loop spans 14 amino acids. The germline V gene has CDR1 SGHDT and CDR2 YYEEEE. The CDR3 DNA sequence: TGTGCCAGCAGCTTGGATCGACAGAAATACGAGCAGTACTTC. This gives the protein CASSLDRQKYEQYF.

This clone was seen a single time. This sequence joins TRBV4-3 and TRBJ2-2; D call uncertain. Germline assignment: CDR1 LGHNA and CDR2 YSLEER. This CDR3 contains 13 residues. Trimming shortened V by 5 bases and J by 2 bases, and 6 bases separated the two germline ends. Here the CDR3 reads CASSVINTGELFF. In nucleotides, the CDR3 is TGCGCCAGCAGCGTAATAAACACCGGGGAGCTGTTTTTT.

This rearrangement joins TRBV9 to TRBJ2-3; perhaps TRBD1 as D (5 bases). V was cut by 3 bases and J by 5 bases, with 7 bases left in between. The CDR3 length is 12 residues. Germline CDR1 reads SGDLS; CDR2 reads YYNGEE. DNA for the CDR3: TGTGCCAGCAGCGCCAGGGAAGATACGCAGTATTTT. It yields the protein CASSAREDTQYF. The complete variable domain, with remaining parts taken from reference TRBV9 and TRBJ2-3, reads DSGVTQTPKHLITATGQRVTLRCSPRSGDLSVYWYQQSLDQGLQFLIQYYNGEERAKGNILERFSAQQFPDLHSELNLSSLELGDSALYFCASSAREDTQYFGPGTRLTVL.

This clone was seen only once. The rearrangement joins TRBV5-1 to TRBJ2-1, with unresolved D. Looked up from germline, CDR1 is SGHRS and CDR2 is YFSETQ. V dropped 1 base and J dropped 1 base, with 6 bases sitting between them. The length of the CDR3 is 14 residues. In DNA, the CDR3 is TGCGCCAGCAGCTTGAGTGGTTCCTACAATGAGCAGTTCTTC. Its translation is CASSLSGSYNEQFF.

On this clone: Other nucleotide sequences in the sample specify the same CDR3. In DNA form, the CDR3 reads TGTGCCAGCAGCTTCGGGACAGGGGTCTCTGGAAACACCATATATTTT. Its translation is CASSFGTGVSGNTIYF. The chain combines TRBV7-9 with TRBJ1-3, with 10 bases aligning to TRBD1. Germline values: CDR1 SEHNR, CDR2 FQNEAQ (reference sequence). After removal of 3 bases from V and 0 bases from J, the junction contained 2 bases not matched to a gene. CDR3 size: 16 residues.

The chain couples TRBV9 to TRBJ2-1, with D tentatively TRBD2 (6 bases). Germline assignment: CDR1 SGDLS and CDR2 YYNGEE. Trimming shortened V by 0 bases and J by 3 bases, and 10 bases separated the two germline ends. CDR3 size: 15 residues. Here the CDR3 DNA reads TGTGCCAGCAGCGTAGCGGGGGAGAGCTACAATGAGCAGTTCTTC. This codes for CASSVAGESYNEQFF.

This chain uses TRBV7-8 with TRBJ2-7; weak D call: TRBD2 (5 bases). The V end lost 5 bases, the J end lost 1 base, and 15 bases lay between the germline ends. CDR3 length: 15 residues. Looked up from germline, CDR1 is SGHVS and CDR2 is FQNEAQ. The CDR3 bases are TGTGCCAGCAGCCCGAGTTTTGGGAGATCCTACGAGCAGTACTTC. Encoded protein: CASSPSFGRSYEQYF. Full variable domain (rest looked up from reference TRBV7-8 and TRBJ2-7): GAGVSQSPRYKVAKRGQDVALRCDPISGHVSLFWYQQALGQGPEFLTYFQNEAQLDKSGLPSDRFFAERPEGSVSTLKIQRTQQEDSAVYLCASSPSFGRSYEQYFGPGTRLTVT.

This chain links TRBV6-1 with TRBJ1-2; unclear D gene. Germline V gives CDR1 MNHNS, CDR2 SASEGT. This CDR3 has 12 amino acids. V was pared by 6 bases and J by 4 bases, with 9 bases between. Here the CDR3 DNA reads TGTGCCAGCAGGGCTGAAGTCTATGGCTACACCTTC. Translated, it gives CASRAEVYGYTF.

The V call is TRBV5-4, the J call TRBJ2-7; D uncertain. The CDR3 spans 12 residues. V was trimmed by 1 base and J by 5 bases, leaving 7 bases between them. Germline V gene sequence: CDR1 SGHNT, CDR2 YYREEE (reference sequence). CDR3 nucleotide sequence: TGTGCCAGCAGCTTGCGAGGTGACGAGCAGTACTTC. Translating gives CASSLRGDEQYF. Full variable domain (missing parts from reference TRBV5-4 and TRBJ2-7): ETGVTQSPTHLIKTRGQQVTLRCSSQSGHNTVSWYQQALGQGPQFIFQYYREEENGRGNFPPRFSGLQFPNYSSELNVNALELDDSALYLCASSLRGDEQYFGPGTRLTVT.

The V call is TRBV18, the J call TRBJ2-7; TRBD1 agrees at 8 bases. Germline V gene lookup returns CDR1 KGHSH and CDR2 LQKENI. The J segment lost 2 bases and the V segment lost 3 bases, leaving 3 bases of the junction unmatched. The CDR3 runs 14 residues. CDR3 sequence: CASSPKTGAYEQYF. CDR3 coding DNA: TGTGCCAGCTCACCCAAGACAGGGGCCTACGAGCAGTACTTC.

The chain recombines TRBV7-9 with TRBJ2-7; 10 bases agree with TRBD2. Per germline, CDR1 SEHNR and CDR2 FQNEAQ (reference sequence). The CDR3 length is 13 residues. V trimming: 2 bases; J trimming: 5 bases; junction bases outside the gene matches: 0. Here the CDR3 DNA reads TGTGCCAGCAGCTTACTAGCGGGAGACGAGCAGTACTTC. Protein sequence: CASSLLAGDEQYF. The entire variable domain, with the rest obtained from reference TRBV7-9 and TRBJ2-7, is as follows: DTGVSQNPRHKITKRGQNVTFRCDPISEHNRLYWYRQTLGQGPEFLTYFQNEAQLEKSRLLSDRFSAERPKGSFSTLEIQRTEQGDSAMYLCASSLLAGDEQYFGPGTRLTVT.

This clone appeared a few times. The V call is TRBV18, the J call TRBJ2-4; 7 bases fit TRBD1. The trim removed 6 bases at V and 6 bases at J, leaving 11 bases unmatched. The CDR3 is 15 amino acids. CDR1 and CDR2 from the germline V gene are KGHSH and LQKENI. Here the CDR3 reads CASSPTGANGNIQYF. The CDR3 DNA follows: TGTGCCAGCTCTCCAACAGGGGCGAATGGAAACATTCAGTACTTC.

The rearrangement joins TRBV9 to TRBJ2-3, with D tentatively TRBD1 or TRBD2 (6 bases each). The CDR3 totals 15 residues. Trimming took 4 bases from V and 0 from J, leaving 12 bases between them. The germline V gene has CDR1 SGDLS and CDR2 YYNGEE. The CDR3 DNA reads TGTGCCAGCAGCTTTTCGGGGGCTAGCACAGATACGCAGTATTTT. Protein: CASSFSGASTDTQYF.

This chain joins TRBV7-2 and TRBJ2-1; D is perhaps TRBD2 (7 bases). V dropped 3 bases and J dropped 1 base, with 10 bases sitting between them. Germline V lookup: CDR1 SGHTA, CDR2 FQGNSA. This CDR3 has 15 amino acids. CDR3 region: CASSLRGPSYNEQFF. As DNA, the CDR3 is TGTGCCAGCAGCTTGCGGGGGCCTTCCTACAATGAGCAGTTCTTC.

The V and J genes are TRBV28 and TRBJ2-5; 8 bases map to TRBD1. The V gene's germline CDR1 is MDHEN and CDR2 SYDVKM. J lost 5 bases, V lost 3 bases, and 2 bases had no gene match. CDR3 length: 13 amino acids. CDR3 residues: CASSLGQAETQYF. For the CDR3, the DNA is TGTGCCAGCAGTTTGGGACAGGCGGAGACCCAGTACTTC.

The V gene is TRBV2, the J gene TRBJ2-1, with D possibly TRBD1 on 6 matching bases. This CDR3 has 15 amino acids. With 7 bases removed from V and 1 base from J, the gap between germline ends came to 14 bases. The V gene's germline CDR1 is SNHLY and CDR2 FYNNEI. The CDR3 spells CASTRTDPSYNEQFF. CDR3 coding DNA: TGTGCCAGCACCCGGACAGACCCTTCCTACAATGAGCAGTTCTTC.

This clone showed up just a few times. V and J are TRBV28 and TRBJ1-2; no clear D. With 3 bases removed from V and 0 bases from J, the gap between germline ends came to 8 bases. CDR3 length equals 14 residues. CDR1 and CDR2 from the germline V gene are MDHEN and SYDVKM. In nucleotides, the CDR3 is TGTGCCAGCAGTTTGAACAGAGCTAACTATGGCTACACCTTC. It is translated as CASSLNRANYGYTF.

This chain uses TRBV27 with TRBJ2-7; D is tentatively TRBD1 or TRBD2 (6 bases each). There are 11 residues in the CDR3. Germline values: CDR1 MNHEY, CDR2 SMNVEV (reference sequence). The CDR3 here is CVSTGGLGQYF. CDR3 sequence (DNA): TGTGTCTCGACTGGGGGGCTGGGGCAGTACTTC.

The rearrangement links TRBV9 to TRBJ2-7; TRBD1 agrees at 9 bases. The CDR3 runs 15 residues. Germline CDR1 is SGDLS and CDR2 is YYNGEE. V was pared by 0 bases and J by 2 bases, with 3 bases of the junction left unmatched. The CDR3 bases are TGTGCCAGCAGCGTAGGAGGGACAGGGACCTACGAGCAGTACTTC. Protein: CASSVGGTGTYEQYF. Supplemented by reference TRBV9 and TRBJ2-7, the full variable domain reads DSGVTQTPKHLITATGQRVTLRCSPRSGDLSVYWYQQSLDQGLQFLIQYYNGEERAKGNILERFSAQQFPDLHSELNLSSLELGDSALYFCASSVGGTGTYEQYFGPGTRLTVT.

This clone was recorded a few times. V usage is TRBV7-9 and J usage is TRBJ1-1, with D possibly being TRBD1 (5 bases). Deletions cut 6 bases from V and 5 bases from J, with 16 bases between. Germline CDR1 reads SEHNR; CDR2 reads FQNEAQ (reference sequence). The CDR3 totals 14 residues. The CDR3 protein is CASSHGTHRTEAFF. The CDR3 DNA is TGTGCCAGCAGTCACGGCACGCACAGGACTGAAGCTTTCTTT.